This TCR beta chain derives from a study of CXCR3-negative and CXCR3-positive naive CD8 T cells. Regarding the study as a whole: TRB CDR3 hydrophobicity was greater in CXCR3-positive naive cells than in CXCR3-negative naive cells.

This CDR3 region has 15 residues. Germline V gene sequence: CDR1 MRHNA, CDR2 SNTAGT. The authors prepared UMI-labeled TRB cDNA libraries by 5' RACE. For each CDR3 protein, TCRdb gives one entry from its re-call of the 5' RACE reads, without DNA. Its listing shows around 50,000 distinct CDR3 sequences. Frequency places this clonotype as medium-sized. The antigen is undetermined. The TCR sequence derives from a human donor in good health. Some clones in this sample may be carry-over from other donors' samples. Input material: naive CXCR3+ CD8+ T cells from blood. As for subset: CD45RO-CCR7+CD27+CD95- naive CD8+ T cells expressing CXCR3 (TNR3+). The V gene is TRBV6-4, the J gene TRBJ2-2; TCRdb proposes TRBD2, but this gene call is untestable without DNA. The CDR3 sequence: CASSDGGLAGRELFF.